These T cell receptor beta chains were read from a single sample in a study of blood T cell repertoires in COVID-19. Using immunoSEQ multiplex PCR, the repertoire was profiled, and TCRdb retains in-frame clones only, with some absent. The sample shows roughly 250,000 clones, roughly nine tenths of them seen only once. Source material: peripheral blood. All receptors derive from a man aged 35 to 55 who had recovered from COVID-19. Both conserved end residues are trimmed from each CDR3. Fields, in order: CDR3 protein, V gene, J gene.

ASSLATGVAYGYT	TRBV7-9	TRBJ1-2
ASSQSAGGAGYT	TRBV23-1	TRBJ1-2
ASSVAGAGGPTDTQY	TRBV9	TRBJ2-3
ARRDRGVRSSYNSPLH	TRBV7-6	TRBJ1-6
ASAGGGNQPQH	TRBV27	TRBJ1-5
ASSTTGQVHNEQF	TRBV19	TRBJ2-1
ASSRSVEY	TRBV5-8	TRBJ2-3
ASGLIAGGPGTQY	TRBV12-5	TRBJ2-3
ASSATGGISTEAF	TRBV11-2	TRBJ1-1
ASSLAGRQELF	TRBV7-2	TRBJ2-2
ASSPGQPGNEQF	TRBV18	TRBJ2-1
ATRGTGVGGTDTQY	TRBV10-3	TRBJ2-3
ASLDRDASIAPEAF	TRBV18	TRBJ1-1
ASSSSGLAGEGEQY	TRBV7-3	TRBJ2-7
ASRDIPGNTIY	TRBV10-2	TRBJ1-3
ASSSRRGPSYEQY	TRBV13	TRBJ2-7
ASSLDAGGNYEQY	TRBV7-9	TRBJ2-7
ASSSLGSGSNEQY	TRBV7-6	TRBJ2-7
ASPGDQETQY	TRBV19	TRBJ2-5
ASSLGFGLLKETQY	TRBV7-7	TRBJ2-5
MCGRSADTQY	TRBV6-5	TRBJ2-3
ASSLGAGARVETQY	TRBV5-1	TRBJ2-5
ATSDGQGLDTQY	TRBV24-1	TRBJ2-3
ATSPASGGANTGELF	TRBV24-1	TRBJ2-2
AWASGGSSYEQY	TRBV30	TRBJ2-7
ASSPHGQADNSPLH	TRBV7-9	TRBJ1-6
ASKTGITEAF	TRBV19	TRBJ1-1
ASSAGTGGWYEQY	TRBV5-5	TRBJ2-7
ASSSFSGTNYGYT	TRBV6-2/TRBV6-3	TRBJ1-2